A single sample gave rise to the 28 T cell receptor beta chains below, sequenced in a study of T cell responses to AZD1222 COVID-19 vaccine. Only in-frame clones appear in the TCRdb table, and some are missing; sequencing was by immunoSEQ multiplex PCR. The sample records 90,000 to 120,000 clones, 87% being singletons. The specimen comprised peripheral blood, sampled on day 0 of AZD1222 vaccination. The receptors were sampled from an adult in good health.

In this sample, this clone turned up once. V is TRBV6-2 or TRBV6-3 and J is TRBJ2-3; 8 positions match TRBD1. This CDR3 has 14 residues. Germline loops: CDR1 MNHEY, CDR2 SVGEGT. The V segment lost 6 bases and the J segment 0 bases; nucleotides outside the gene matches: 2. The CDR3 loop reads CASSWTGSTDTQYF. The DNA for the CDR3 is TGTGCCAGCAGCTGGACAGGGAGCACAGATACGCAGTATTTT.

In the case of this clone: The junction and the germline gene differ at one end; a read error may be behind it. V and J are TRBV7-6 and TRBJ1-1; TRBD1 might be the D (6 bases). The CDR3 loop spans 13 amino acids. Germline V CDR1 and CDR2: SGHVS, FNYEAQ. In DNA form, the CDR3 reads TGTGCCAGCAGCTTTAAGGAGGGGGGGGAAGTTTTCTTT. It yields the protein CASSFKEGGEVFF. The full variable domain, completed using reference TRBV7-6 and TRBJ1-1, is GAGVSQSPRYKVTKRGQDVALRCDPISGHVSLYWYRQALGQGPEFLTYFNYEAQQDKSGLPNDRFSAERPEGSISTLTIQRTEQRDSAMYRCASSFKEGGEVFFGQGTRLTVV.

The chain carries TRBV30 and TRBJ1-1; no reliable D call. The V gene's germline CDR1 is GTSNPN and CDR2 SVGIG (reference sequence). Trimming removed 2 bases from V and 3 bases from J, with 13 bases in between. There are 14 residues in the CDR3. CDR3 coding DNA: TGTGCCTGGAGTAGGGATCCCGGGTACACTGAAGCTTTCTTT. Its protein is CAWSRDPGYTEAFF.

The chain uses TRBV7-9 and TRBJ1-5; tentatively, D is TRBD1 (5 bases). The germline CDR1 and CDR2 sequences are SEHNR and FQNEAQ (reference sequence). This CDR3 comprises 14 residues. V dropped 6 bases and J dropped 7 bases, with 16 bases sitting between them. CDR3 in amino acids: CASRKEGRGQPQHF. CDR3 in DNA: TGTGCCAGCAGAAAGGAGGGTCGGGGCCAGCCCCAGCATTTT.

This clone was counted between two and nine times. The chain uses TRBV29-1 and TRBJ1-2; unclear D gene. With 0 bases removed from V and 2 bases from J, the gap between germline ends came to 13 bases. Germline CDR1 SQVTM, CDR2 ANQGSEA. CDR3 length: 15 amino acids. CDR3 in amino acids: CSVEDWLTQNYGYTF. The CDR3 DNA is TGCAGCGTTGAAGATTGGCTCACCCAGAACTATGGCTACACCTTC. Combining the CDR3 with reference TRBV29-1 and TRBJ1-2 gives the whole variable domain SAVISQKPSRDICQRGTSLTIQCQVDSQVTMMFWYRQQPGQSLTLIATANQGSEATYESGFVIDKFPISRPNLTFSTLTVSNMSPEDSSIYLCSVEDWLTQNYGYTFGSGTRLTVV.

The rearrangement uses TRBV6-5 and TRBJ1-5; D is unclear. The CDR3 contains 12 residues. Trimming cost V 7 bases and J 8 bases, with 12 bases left between them. Germline V lookup: CDR1 MNHEY, CDR2 SVGAGI. The chain's CDR3 is CASTRPPEPQHF. CDR3 DNA sequence: TGTGCCAGCACCCGACCGCCGGAGCCCCAGCATTTT.

This clone has only a few counts. The CDR3 region has the DNA TGTGCCAGCAGGGACAGGGGAAGCAATCAGCCCCAGCATTTT. Its protein product is CASRDRGSNQPQHF. The rearrangement uses TRBV2 and TRBJ1-5; 9 bases are shared with TRBD1. V was clipped by 6 bases and J by 1 base; unmatched bases: 1. Germline V gives CDR1 SNHLY, CDR2 FYNNEI. CDR3 length equals 14 residues.

The chain links TRBV7-2 to TRBJ1-2, with D perhaps TRBD1 (5 bases). The CDR3 totals 12 residues. Germline V gives CDR1 SGHTA, CDR2 FQGNSA. Trimming removed 1 base at V and 7 bases at J, with 7 bases between. CDR3 nucleotides: TGTGCCAGCAGCTTAGTAGGGGTTGGCTACACCTTC. It yields the protein CASSLVGVGYTF.

J is TRBJ2-7 and V is TRBV4-2; a weak D match, TRBD2 (6 bases). Germline V CDR1 and CDR2: LGHNA, YNFKEQ. The ends were cut back, 1 base at V and 4 bases at J, with 17 bases in the middle. The CDR3 covers 16 residues. The CDR3, as DNA: TGTGCCAGCAGCCAAGGGTCTGGGCTAGCGACATACGAGCAGTACTTC. Translated: CASSQGSGLATYEQYF.

In this sample, this clone turned up once. This sequence joins TRBV30 and TRBJ2-7; TRBD2 might be the D (7 bases). The length of the CDR3 is 15 residues. In germline, CDR1 is GTSNPN, CDR2 SVGIG (reference sequence). V was shortened by 0 bases and J by 0 bases, with 12 bases between the two germline ends. The chain's CDR3 is CAWSVGGGLSYEQYF. CDR3 coding DNA: TGTGCCTGGAGTGTAGGCGGGGGCCTCTCCTACGAGCAGTACTTC.

This chain connects TRBV5-5 to TRBJ1-2; unclear D gene. CDR1 SGHKS and CDR2 YYEKEE come from the germline V gene (reference sequence). This CDR3 is built from 12 residues. The V and J ends lost 4 bases and 3 bases respectively, with 7 bases between them. CDR3 in DNA: TGTGCCAGCAGCCCAGACTACTATGGCTACACCTTC. Translating it yields CASSPDYYGYTF.

This clone was detected only once. The chain joins TRBV6-5 to TRBJ2-3; tentatively, D is TRBD1 or TRBD2 (5 bases each). V was shortened by 8 bases and J by 0 bases, with 15 bases between the two germline ends. CDR3 size: 15 residues. CDR1 is MNHEY, CDR2 SVGAGI, per germline. The CDR3 protein is CASPGRRASTDTQYF. CDR3 sequence (DNA): TGTGCCAGCCCAGGGAGACGGGCTAGCACAGATACGCAGTATTTT.

This clone has a handful of counts. The chain employs TRBV19 and TRBJ2-7, with no clear D. V was cut by 3 bases and J by 5 bases, with 8 bases left in between. Germline values: CDR1 LNHDA, CDR2 SQIVND (reference sequence). The CDR3 has 12 residues. The CDR3 nucleotides read TGTGCCAGTAGTATGGGCAGTAACGAGCAGTACTTC. Residues: CASSMGSNEQYF.

The chain links TRBV7-8 to TRBJ2-7; 10 bases align to TRBD2. Trimming at V came to 2 bases and at J to 1 base, leaving 8 bases not matched to a gene. CDR3 size: 17 residues. Germline CDR1 reads SGHVS; CDR2 reads FQNEAQ. The CDR3 loop is CASSLNSGRHISYEQYF. CDR3 nucleotide sequence: TGTGCCAGCAGCTTAAATAGCGGGAGGCACATATCCTACGAGCAGTACTTC.

This sequence joins TRBV19 and TRBJ1-1; tentative D call: TRBD1 (6 bases). The CDR3 covers 15 residues. Germline V lookup: CDR1 LNHDA, CDR2 SQIVND (reference sequence). V lost 4 bases and J lost 0, with 12 bases in between. The CDR3 loop reads CASSRGDTLNTEAFF. Here the CDR3 DNA reads TGTGCCAGTAGTAGAGGGGACACTTTGAACACTGAAGCTTTCTTT.

This clone was seen a handful of times. The V and J genes are TRBV7-9 and TRBJ1-1; D not certain. Germline V gene data show CDR1 as SEHNR and CDR2 as FQNEAQ (reference sequence). The V and J ends lost 5 bases and 11 bases respectively, with 24 bases between them. The CDR3 runs to 15 residues. CDR3 region: CASSHDAKQPWLAFF. The CDR3 coding sequence is TGTGCCAGCAGCCACGATGCGAAGCAACCATGGTTGGCTTTCTTT.

The chain recombines TRBV18 with TRBJ2-2; 9 bases match TRBD2. The CDR3 is made up of 16 amino acids. Trimming at V came to 2 bases and at J to 4 bases, leaving 5 bases not matched to a gene. From germline, CDR1 is KGHSH and CDR2 LQKENI. The CDR3 nucleotides are TGTGCCAGCTCACCAGTTAGCGGGAGTCCCACCGGGGAGCTGTTTTTT. Translation: CASSPVSGSPTGELFF.

The table lists this clone with a count of one. The V gene is TRBV6-6, the J gene TRBJ1-1; D call uncertain. Germline CDR1 and CDR2: MNHNY and SVGAGI (reference sequence). Trimming cost V 11 bases and J 6 bases, with 19 bases left between them. CDR3 size: 13 residues. CDR3 amino acids: CASGPKIFSEAFF. Written as DNA, the CDR3 is TGTGCCTCTGGGCCCAAGATCTTCTCTGAAGCTTTCTTT.

V gene TRBV7-7 combines with J gene TRBJ2-1, with D unresolved. Germline CDR1 SSHAT, CDR2 FNYEAQ (reference sequence). CDR3 length equals 10 residues. V lost 7 bases and J 7 bases, leaving 5 bases between the germline ends. Written as DNA, the CDR3 is TGTGCCAGCAAAAGGAATGAGCAGTTCTTC. Its translation: CASKRNEQFF.

The rearrangement uses TRBV19 and TRBJ1-5; TRBD1 matches at 9 bases. This CDR3 region has 17 residues. The V and J ends lost 0 bases and 2 bases, in that order; junction bases with no gene match: 5. Germline V gene lookup returns CDR1 LNHDA and CDR2 SQIVND (reference sequence). The CDR3 loop reads CASSIDPRTGGNQPQHF. The DNA of the CDR3 is TGTGCCAGTAGTATAGACCCCCGGACAGGGGGCAATCAGCCCCAGCATTTT.

This sequence joins TRBV5-8 and TRBJ2-4; D is possibly TRBD1 (6 bases). CDR1 SGHTS and CDR2 YDEGEE come from the germline V gene. There are 15 residues in the CDR3. V lost 4 bases and J 3 bases, leaving 14 bases between the germline ends. As DNA, the CDR3 is TGTGCCAGCAGCCGGGGACAAGCGGTCAAAAACATTCAGTACTTC. Translation gives CASSRGQAVKNIQYF.

V is TRBV30 and J is TRBJ2-4; either TRBD1 or TRBD2 may supply D (7 bases each). The V gene's germline CDR1 is GTSNPN and CDR2 SVGIG (reference sequence). The CDR3 has 17 amino acids. Trimming cost V 4 bases and J 1 base, with 20 bases left between them. CDR3 nucleotide sequence: TGTGCCTGGAAGGGAGGGGGCGGAGCGGCTGCCAAAAACATTCAGTACTTC. This gives the protein CAWKGGGGAAAKNIQYF.

The V call is TRBV27, the J call TRBJ1-6; D call uncertain. Germline assignment: CDR1 MNHEY and CDR2 SMNVEV (reference sequence). The CDR3 extends over 13 amino acids. The germline V and J ends were trimmed by 3 bases and 10 bases, with 10 bases remaining between them. CDR3 amino acids: CASSLNAYSPLHF. The DNA of the CDR3 is TGTGCCAGCAGTTTGAATGCTTACTCACCCCTCCACTTT.

The gene calls are TRBV18 and TRBJ2-3; D is perhaps TRBD1 (6 bases). CDR1 KGHSH and CDR2 LQKENI come from the germline V gene. CDR3 length equals 15 residues. Trimming shortened V by 3 bases and J by 6 bases, and 16 bases separated the two germline ends. The CDR3 loop reads CASSPRAGVADTQYF. In nucleotides, the CDR3 is TGTGCCAGCTCACCTAGGGCAGGGGTGGCGGATACGCAGTATTTT.

This sequence joins TRBV5-1 and TRBJ1-1, with D hard to call. V lost 6 bases, J lost 1 base, and 10 bases lay in between. CDR3 length: 13 residues. Germline loops: CDR1 SGHRS, CDR2 YFSETQ. The CDR3 nucleotides are TGCGCCAGCACCCCTTCGGAGAACACTGAAGCTTTCTTT. Translated: CASTPSENTEAFF.

The chain combines TRBV3-1 (or the pseudogene TRBV3-2) with TRBJ2-7, with D perhaps matching TRBD2 (5 bases). The CDR3 is 20 residues long. V was cut by 3 bases and J by 0 bases, with 27 bases left in between. The germline V gene has CDR1 LGHDT and CDR2 YNNKEL (reference sequence). CDR3 amino acids: CASSHQANCFSIGSSYEQYF. The CDR3 DNA reads TGTGCCAGCAGCCACCAAGCTAATTGTTTCTCTATAGGGAGCTCCTACGAGCAGTACTTC.

V and J are TRBV19 and TRBJ1-2; D might be TRBD1 (5 bases). Per the germline V gene, CDR1 is LNHDA and CDR2 is SQIVND (reference sequence). The CDR3 contains 15 residues. V was trimmed by 4 bases and J by 3 bases, leaving 15 bases between them. CDR3 DNA: TGTGCCAGTAGTACCGCTCGGGGCGGCGACTATGGCTACACCTTC. It specifies CASSTARGGDYGYTF.

This chain connects TRBV7-6 to TRBJ2-5; D uncertain. The CDR3 covers 12 residues. V lost 4 bases, J lost 1 base, and 4 bases lay in between. CDR1 is SGHVS, CDR2 FNYEAQ, per germline. The CDR3, as DNA: TGTGCCAGCAGCTCCTCCCAAGAGACCCAGTACTTC. This encodes CASSSSQETQYF. Full variable domain (rest looked up from reference TRBV7-6 and TRBJ2-5): GAGVSQSPRYKVTKRGQDVALRCDPISGHVSLYWYRQALGQGPEFLTYFNYEAQQDKSGLPNDRFSAERPEGSISTLTIQRTEQRDSAMYRCASSSSQETQYFGPGTRLLVL.